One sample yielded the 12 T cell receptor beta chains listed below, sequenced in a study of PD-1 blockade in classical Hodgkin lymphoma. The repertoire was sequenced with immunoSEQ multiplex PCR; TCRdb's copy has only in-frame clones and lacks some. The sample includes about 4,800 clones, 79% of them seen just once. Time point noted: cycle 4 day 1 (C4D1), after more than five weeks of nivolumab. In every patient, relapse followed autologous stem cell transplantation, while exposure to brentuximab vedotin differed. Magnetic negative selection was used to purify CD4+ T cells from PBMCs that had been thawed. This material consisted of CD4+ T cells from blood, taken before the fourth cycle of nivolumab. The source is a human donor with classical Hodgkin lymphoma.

CDR3 DNA sequence: TGTGCCCCCTATCGGGTAGCTAATGAAAAACTGTTTTTT. Translated, it gives CAPYRVANEKLFF. The chain employs TRBV28 and TRBJ1-4; no reliable D call. CDR3 length equals 13 residues. V dropped 11 bases and J dropped 3 bases, with 13 bases sitting between them. Germline CDR1 and CDR2: MDHEN and SYDVKM.

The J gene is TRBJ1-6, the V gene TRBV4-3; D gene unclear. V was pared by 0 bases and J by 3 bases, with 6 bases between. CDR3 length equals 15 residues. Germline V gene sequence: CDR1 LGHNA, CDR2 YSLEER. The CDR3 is CASSQEGSYNSPLHF. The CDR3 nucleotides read TGCGCCAGCAGCCAAGAGGGGAGCTATAATTCACCCCTCCACTTT.

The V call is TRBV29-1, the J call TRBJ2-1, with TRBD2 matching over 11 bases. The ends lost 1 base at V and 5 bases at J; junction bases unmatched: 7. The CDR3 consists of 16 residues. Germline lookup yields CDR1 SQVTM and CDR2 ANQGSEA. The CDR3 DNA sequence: TGCAGCGTTGAAGGTAGCGGGGGGGCCGGGGACAATGAGCAGTTCTTC. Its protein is CSVEGSGGAGDNEQFF.

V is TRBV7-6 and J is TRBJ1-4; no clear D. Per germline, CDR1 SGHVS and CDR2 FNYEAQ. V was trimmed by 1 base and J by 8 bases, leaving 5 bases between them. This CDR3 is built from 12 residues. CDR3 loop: CASSLGPEKLFF. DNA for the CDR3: TGTGCCAGCAGCTTAGGACCGGAAAAACTGTTTTTT.

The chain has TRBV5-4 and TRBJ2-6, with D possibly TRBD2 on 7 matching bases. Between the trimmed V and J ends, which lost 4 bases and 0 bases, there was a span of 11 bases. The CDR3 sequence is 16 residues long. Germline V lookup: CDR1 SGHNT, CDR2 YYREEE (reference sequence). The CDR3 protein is CASSPGGPSGANVLTF. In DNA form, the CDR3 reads TGTGCCAGCAGCCCGGGGGGCCCCTCTGGGGCCAACGTCCTGACTTTC.

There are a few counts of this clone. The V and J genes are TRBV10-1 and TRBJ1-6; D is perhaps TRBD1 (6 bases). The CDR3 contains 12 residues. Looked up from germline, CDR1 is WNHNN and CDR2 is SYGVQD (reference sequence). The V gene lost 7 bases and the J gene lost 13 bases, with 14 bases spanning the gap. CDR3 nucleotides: TGCGCCAGCAATCAGGGGAGACCCCCCCTCCACTTT. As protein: CASNQGRPPLHF.

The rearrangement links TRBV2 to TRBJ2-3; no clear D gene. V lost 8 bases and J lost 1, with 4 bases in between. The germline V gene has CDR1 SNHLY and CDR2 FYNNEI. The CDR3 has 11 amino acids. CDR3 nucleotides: TGTGCCAGCGGGCGCACAGATACGCAGTATTTT. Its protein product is CASGRTDTQYF.

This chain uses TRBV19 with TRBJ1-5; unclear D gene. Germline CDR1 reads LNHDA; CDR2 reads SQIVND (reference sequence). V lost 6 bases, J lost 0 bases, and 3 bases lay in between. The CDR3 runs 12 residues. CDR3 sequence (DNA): TGTGCCAGTAGGAGTAGCAATCAGCCCCAGCATTTT. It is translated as CASRSSNQPQHF.

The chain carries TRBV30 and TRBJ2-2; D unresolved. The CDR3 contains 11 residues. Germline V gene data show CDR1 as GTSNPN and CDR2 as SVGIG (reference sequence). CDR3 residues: CAKGYTGELFF. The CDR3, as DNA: TGTGCTAAAGGTTACACCGGGGAGCTGTTTTTT.

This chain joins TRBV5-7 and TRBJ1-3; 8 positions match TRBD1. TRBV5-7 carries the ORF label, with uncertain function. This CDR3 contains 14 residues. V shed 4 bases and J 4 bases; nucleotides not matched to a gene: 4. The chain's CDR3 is CASSTTGGGNTIYF. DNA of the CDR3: TGTGCCAGCAGCACCACAGGGGGAGGAAACACCATATATTTT.

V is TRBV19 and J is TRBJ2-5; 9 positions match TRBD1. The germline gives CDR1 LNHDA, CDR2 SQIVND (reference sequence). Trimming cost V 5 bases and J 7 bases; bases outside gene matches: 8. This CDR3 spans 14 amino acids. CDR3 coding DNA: TGTGCCAGTAGTGACAGGGGGGTGATGGGGACCCAGTACTTC. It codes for CASSDRGVMGTQYF.

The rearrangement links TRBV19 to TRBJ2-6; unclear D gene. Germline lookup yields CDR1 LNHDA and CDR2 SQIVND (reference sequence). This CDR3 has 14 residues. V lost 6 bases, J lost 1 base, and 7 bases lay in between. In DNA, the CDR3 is TGTGCCAGTAGGTTGGATTCTGGGGCCAACGTCCTGACTTTC. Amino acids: CASRLDSGANVLTF.